There are a few counts of the clone carrying this T cell receptor (beta chain). The antigen remains undetermined. This CDR3 is built from 18 residues. Germline V lookup: CDR1 SQVTM, CDR2 ANQGSEA. Trimming cost V 0 bases and J 4 bases; bases outside gene matches: 12. The data originate from a study of blood T cells in healthy people across ages. Study-level background: The template switching approach captured approximately one barcoded beta molecule for every two T cells. Study-level results: Naive and antigen-experienced cells could not be conclusively compared, given unsorted PBMCs. It was held that diversity estimates obtained from one million T cells represented underestimates.

Primed by a sample-barcoded 5' primer and a J-beta primer mix, a second PCR proceeded for 7 to 11 cycles. TCRdb reanalysed the 5' RACE reads using MiXCR and keeps one entry per CDR3 protein. The table has around 1,800,000 distinct CDR3 sequences, about 39% seen once. The TCR comes from a human donor in good health. V gene TRBV29-1 combines with J gene TRBJ1-2; 12 nucleotides line up with TRBD1. The sequencing sample was made of blood. CDR3 protein: CSVEDPTGTGGFSYGYTF. DNA for the CDR3: TGCAGCGTTGAAGACCCGACGGGGACAGGGGGCTTCAGCTATGGCTACACCTTC.